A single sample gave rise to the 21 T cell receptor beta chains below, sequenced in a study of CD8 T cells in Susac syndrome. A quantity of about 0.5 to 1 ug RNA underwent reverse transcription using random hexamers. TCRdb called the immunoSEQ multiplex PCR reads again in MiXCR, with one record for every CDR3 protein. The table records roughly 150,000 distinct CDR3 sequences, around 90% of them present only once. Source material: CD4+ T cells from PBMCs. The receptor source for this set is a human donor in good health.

The CDR3 bases are TGTGCCCTGGGACCGGGGAAAAACATTCAGTACTTC. Its protein product is CALGPGKNIQYF. V gene TRBV2 combines with J gene TRBJ2-4; D may match TRBD1 or TRBD2 (5 bases each). This CDR3 region has 12 residues. CDR1 and CDR2 from the germline V gene are SNHLY and FYNNEI. V lost 11 bases and J lost 4, with 12 bases in between.

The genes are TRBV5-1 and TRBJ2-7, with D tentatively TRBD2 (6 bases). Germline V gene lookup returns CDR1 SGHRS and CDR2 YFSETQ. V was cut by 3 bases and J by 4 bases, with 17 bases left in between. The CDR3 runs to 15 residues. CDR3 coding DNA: TGCGCCAGCAGCTCCCTGCGTGGGGGGTTATACGAGCAGTACTTC. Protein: CASSSLRGGLYEQYF.

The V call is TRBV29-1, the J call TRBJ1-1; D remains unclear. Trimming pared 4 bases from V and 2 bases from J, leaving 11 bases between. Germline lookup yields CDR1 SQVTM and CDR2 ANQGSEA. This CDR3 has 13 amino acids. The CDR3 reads CSVGRQPNTEAFF. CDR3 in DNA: TGCAGCGTTGGACGTCAGCCTAACACTGAAGCTTTCTTT.

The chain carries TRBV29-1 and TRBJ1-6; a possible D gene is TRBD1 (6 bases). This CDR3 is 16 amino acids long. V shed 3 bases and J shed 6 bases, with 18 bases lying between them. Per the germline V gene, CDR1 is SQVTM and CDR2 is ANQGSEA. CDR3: CSVDVLDREPNSPLHF. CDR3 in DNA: TGCAGCGTTGACGTCTTGGACAGAGAACCTAATTCACCCCTCCACTTT.

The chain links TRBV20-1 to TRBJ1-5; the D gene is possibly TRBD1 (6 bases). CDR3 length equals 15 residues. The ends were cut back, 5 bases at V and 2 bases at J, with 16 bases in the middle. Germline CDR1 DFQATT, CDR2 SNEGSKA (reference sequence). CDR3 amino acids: CSAAGRAGGNQPQHF. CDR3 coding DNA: TGCAGTGCTGCCGGGAGGGCAGGGGGCAATCAGCCCCAGCATTTT.

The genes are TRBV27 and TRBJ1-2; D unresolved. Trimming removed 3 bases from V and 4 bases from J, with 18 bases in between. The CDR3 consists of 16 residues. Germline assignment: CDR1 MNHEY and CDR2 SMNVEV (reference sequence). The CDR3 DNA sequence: TGTGCCAGCAGTTTCCGCCCCAGTCCGGGCTTCTATGGCTACACCTTC. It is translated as CASSFRPSPGFYGYTF.

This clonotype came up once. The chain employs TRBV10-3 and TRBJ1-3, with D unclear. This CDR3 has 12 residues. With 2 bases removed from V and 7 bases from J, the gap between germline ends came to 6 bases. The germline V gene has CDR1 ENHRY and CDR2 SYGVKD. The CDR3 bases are TGTGCCATCAGTGAGGGGTTCAACACCATATATTTT. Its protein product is CAISEGFNTIYF.

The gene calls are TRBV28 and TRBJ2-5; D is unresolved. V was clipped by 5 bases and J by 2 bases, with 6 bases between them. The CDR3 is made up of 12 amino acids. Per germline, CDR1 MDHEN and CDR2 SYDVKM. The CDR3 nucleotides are TGTGCCAGCAGTAACTTGCAAGAGACCCAGTACTTC. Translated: CASSNLQETQYF.

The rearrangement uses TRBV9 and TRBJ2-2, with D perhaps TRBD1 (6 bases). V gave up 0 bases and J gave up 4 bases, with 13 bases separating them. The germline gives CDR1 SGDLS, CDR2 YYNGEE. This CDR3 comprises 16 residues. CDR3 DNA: TGTGCCAGCAGCGTAGCTCCAGGGGAGCGCACCGGGGAGCTGTTTTTT. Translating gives CASSVAPGERTGELFF.

Here the CDR3 DNA reads TGTGCCAGCCTTGGCGGGGAGCTGTTTTTT. This sequence encodes CASLGGELFF. This chain uses TRBV6-5 with TRBJ2-2; D unresolved. Germline V gives CDR1 MNHEY, CDR2 SVGAGI. The CDR3 consists of 10 residues. V was cut by 8 bases and J by 7 bases, with 5 bases left in between.

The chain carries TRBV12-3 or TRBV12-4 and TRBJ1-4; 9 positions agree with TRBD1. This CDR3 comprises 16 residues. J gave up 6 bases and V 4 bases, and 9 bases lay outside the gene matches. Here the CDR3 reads CASSSLPGQGDEKLFF. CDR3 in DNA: TGTGCCAGCAGTTCCCTACCGGGACAGGGTGATGAAAAACTGTTTTTT.

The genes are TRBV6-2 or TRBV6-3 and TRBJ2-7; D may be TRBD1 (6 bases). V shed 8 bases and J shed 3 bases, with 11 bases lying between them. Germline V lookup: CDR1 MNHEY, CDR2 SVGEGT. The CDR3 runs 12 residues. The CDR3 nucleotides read TGTGCCAGCCGAACAGGGAACTACGAGCAGTACTTC. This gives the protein CASRTGNYEQYF.

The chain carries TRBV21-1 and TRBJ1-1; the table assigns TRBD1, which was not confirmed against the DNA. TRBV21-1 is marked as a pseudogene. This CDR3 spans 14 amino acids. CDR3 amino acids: CASTWTGSNTEAFF. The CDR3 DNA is TGTGCCAGCACCTGGACAGGGTCGAACACTGAAGCTTTCTTT.

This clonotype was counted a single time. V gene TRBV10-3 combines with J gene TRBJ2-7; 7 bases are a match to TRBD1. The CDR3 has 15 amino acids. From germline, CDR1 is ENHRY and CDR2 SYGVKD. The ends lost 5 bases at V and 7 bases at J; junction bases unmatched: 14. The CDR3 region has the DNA TGTGCCATCAGTCAGAAGGACAGGCCGTGGGAAGAGCAGTACTTC. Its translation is CAISQKDRPWEEQYF.

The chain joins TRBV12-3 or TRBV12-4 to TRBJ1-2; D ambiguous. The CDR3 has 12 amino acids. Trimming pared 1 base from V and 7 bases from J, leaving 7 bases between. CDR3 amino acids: CASSLDMSGYTF. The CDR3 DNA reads TGTGCCAGCAGTTTAGACATGTCTGGCTACACCTTC.

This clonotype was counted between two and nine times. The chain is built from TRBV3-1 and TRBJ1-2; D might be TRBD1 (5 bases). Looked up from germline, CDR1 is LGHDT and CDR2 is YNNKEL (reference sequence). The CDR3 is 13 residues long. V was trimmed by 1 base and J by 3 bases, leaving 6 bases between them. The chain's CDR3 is CASSQGGYYGYTF. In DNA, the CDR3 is TGTGCCAGCAGCCAAGGGGGGTACTATGGCTACACCTTC.

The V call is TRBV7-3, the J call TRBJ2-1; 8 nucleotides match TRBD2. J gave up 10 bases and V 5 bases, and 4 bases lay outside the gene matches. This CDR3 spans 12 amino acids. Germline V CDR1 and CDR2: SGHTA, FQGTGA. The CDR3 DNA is TGTGCCAGCAGCCCGGGAGGGTTGGAGCAGTTCTTC. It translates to CASSPGGLEQFF.

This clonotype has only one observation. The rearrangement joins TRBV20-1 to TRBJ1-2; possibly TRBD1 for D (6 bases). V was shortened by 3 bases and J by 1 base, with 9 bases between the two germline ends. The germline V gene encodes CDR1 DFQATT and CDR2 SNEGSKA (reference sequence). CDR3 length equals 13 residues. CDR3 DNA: TGCAGTGCTAGGACGGACAGTAACTATGGCTACACCTTC. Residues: CSARTDSNYGYTF.

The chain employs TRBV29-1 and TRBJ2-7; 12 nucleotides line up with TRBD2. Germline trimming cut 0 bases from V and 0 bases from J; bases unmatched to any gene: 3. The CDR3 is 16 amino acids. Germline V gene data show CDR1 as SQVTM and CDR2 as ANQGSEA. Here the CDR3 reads CSVEETSGRFSYEQYF. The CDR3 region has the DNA TGCAGCGTTGAAGAAACTAGCGGGAGGTTCTCCTACGAGCAGTACTTC.

The CDR3 spells CASSYNPRAEAFF. The DNA for the CDR3 is TGTGCCAGCAGTTACAACCCCCGGGCTGAAGCTTTCTTT. V and J are TRBV6-5 and TRBJ1-1; D is unclear. This CDR3 is 13 amino acids long. From germline, CDR1 is MNHEY and CDR2 SVGAGI. V lost 2 bases to trimming and J lost 6 bases, with 10 bases between them.

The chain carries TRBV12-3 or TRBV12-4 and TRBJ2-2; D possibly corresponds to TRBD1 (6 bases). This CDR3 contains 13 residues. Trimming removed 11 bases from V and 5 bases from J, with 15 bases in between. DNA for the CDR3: TGTGCCTCCAGGGGTGAATGGACCGGGGAGCTGTTTTTT. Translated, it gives CASRGEWTGELFF.